This record concerns one T cell receptor beta chain sequence. This clonotype showed up just a few times. Its antigen is not yet known. The input lacks base qualities; no much larger clone sits a single base away. V was cut back by 4 bases and J by 7 bases, leaving a gap of 17 bases between them. The CDR3 numbers 15 residues from cysteine through phenylalanine. The sequence is cut down to CDR3 DNA, 45 bases in frame from base 1. Via the germline V gene (reference sequence), CDR1 is LGHDT and CDR2 YNNKEL. The donors were roughly 38 Caucasian individuals from Russia, aged about 6 to 95 years, who were systemically healthy. Around 10 milliliters of peripheral blood were collected from each donor into EDTA-treated Vacutainer tubes. Ficoll-Paque density-gradient centrifugation was used to isolate PBMCs, with at least 6.5 million per sample. Trizol reagent was used to extract total RNA from PBMCs, with at least 6 micrograms per sample. For every donor, an aliquot of PBMCs went through flow cytometry to measure the percentages of naive CD45RAhigh/CD27high T cells.

Library generation was performed with 5' RACE. Sequenced using an Illumina HiSeq 2500. The second PCR ran for about 6 to 12 cycles and used a J-beta primer mix along with a sample-barcoded 5' primer. A template-switch 5' adaptor carrying 12 random nucleotides introduced a unique molecular identifier onto each TCR beta cDNA molecule. Each sample yielded at least 3 million CDR3-containing paired-end reads. First-strand cDNA synthesis was performed from all RNA using the Mint cDNA synthesis kit, with priming by a TRBC-specific oligonucleotide. Following uracil-DNA glycosylase treatment, a first 18-cycle PCR with universal primers M1SS and BC2_uni_R was performed on all cDNA. From the authors' description of their analysis: Normalization of each sample was performed by random selection of 1 million high-quality reads, each carrying a distinct molecular identifier. Reads with shared molecular identifiers were discarded instead of being binned into consensus sequences. MiTCR, run with a Q25 quality threshold and the strictest error-elimination algorithm, handled CDR3 identification, clonotype clustering and error correction. A nonparametric unseen species model with Euler transformation was used to estimate lower-bound total TCR beta diversity. TCRdb reworked the public reads: Q25 trimming with fastp, MiXCR clone assembly, productive beta chains retained. Rows with a matching CDR3 protein are joined into one entry that keeps the most common DNA and genes. The V and J calls come from TCRdb's annotation, not from the publication. Present in this sample are more than 650,000 distinct CDR3 sequences, about 55% of which were seen just once. The top ten constitute approximately 40% of the sample.

This entry comes from a study of blood T cells in healthy people across ages (dated by TCRdb to about 2015). Concerning the study at large: In model experiments, roughly one uniquely barcoded TCR beta cDNA molecule per two T cells was captured by template switching. Using deep sequencing normalized with unique cDNA molecular identifiers, the study measured how TCR beta repertoire diversity changes with age. The donors were split into four age groups: young (average about 16 years), middle-aged (39), aged (more than 60) and long-lived (more than 80). To avoid experimental bias, donors of different ages were spread randomly across the sequencing lanes. Two additional independent replicas of 1 million unique cDNA reads from the same blood draw were analyzed for two donors (one aged 18 to 30 and one aged 80 or older). Study-level results and caveats: Compared with the aged group, more naive CD4+ T cells, fewer expanded clones and increased TCR diversity were shown by the long-lived group, suggesting age selection. Total diversity estimates from one million sequenced T cells were considered lower bounds and underestimates. As age increased, observed TCR beta diversity per million T cells dropped in a roughly linear way, and a significant reduction was already evident by age approximately 40. Because donor CMV infection status was unknown, age-related changes in expanded clonotypes were potentially confounded. Observed TCR beta diversity correlated strongly with the percentage of naive T cells measured by flow cytometry. Because profiling used bulk unsorted PBMCs, naive and antigen-experienced compartments could not be compared conclusively.

Here the chain combines TRBV3-1 and TRBJ2-1; the D gene cannot be resolved reliably. Sequenced sample: blood. This receptor was obtained from a man older than 75 in good health. CDR3 loop: CASSPRKAPGNEQFF. Read as DNA, the sequence is TGTGCCAGCAGCCCTAGAAAAGCGCCAGGAAATGAGCAGTTCTTC.